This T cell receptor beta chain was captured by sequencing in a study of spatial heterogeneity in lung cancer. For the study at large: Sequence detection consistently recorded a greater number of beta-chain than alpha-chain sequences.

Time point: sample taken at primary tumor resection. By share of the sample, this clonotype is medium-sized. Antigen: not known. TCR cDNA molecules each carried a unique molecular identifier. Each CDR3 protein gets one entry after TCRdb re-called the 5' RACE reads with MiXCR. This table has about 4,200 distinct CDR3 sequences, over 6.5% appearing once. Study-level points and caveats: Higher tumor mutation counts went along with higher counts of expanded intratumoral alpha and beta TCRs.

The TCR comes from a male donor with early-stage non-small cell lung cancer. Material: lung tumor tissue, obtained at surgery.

The CDR3 DNA sequence: TGCAGTGCTCTACAGGGGACCTACAATGAGCAGTTCTTC. Amino acid sequence: CSALQGTYNEQFF. V is TRBV20-1 and J is TRBJ2-1, with 7 bases aligning to TRBD1. This CDR3 comprises 13 residues. J gave up 2 bases and V 5 bases, and 3 bases lay outside the gene matches. CDR1 is DFQATT, CDR2 SNEGSKA, per germline (reference sequence).